This passage covers 8 T cell receptor beta chains from one sample sequenced in a study of T cell responses to AZD1222 COVID-19 vaccine. The table came from immunoSEQ multiplex PCR; TCRdb's copy has only in-frame clones and leaves some out. The sample carries roughly 120,000 clones, 75% to 95% recorded once. Sequenced material: peripheral blood, taken on day 0 of AZD1222 vaccination. These receptors originate from an adult in good health.

Of note for this clone: Other DNA sequences from this sample encode an identical CDR3 as well. The chain couples TRBV27 to TRBJ1-5, with 7 bases fitting TRBD1. V lost 5 bases and J lost 4; bases outside the gene matches: 2. The CDR3 loop spans 13 amino acids. Germline loops: CDR1 MNHEY, CDR2 SMNVEV (reference sequence). For the CDR3, the DNA is TGTGCCAGCAGTAACAGGGGTAATCAGCCCCAGCATTTT. This sequence encodes CASSNRGNQPQHF.

The rearrangement joins TRBV28 to TRBJ1-1; D may be TRBD1 (5 bases). V was cut by 6 bases and J by 1 base, with 12 bases left in between. CDR1 MDHEN and CDR2 SYDVKM come from the germline V gene. CDR3 size: 14 residues. The CDR3 protein is CASRTNRRNTEAFF. The CDR3 region has the DNA TGTGCCAGCAGGACAAACAGGAGGAACACTGAAGCTTTCTTT.

V usage is TRBV12-3 or TRBV12-4 and J usage is TRBJ1-2, with unresolved D. V lost 3 bases and J lost 4, with 3 bases in between. This CDR3 is 11 amino acids long. The CDR3 loop reads CASSLAYGYTF. In DNA, the CDR3 is TGTGCCAGCAGTTTGGCCTATGGCTACACCTTC.

The CDR3 bases are TGTGCCAGCAGCCCCGTGGGAGAGAACACTGAAGCTTTCTTT. The encoded protein is CASSPVGENTEAFF. V gene TRBV28 combines with J gene TRBJ1-1; D unresolved. Germline-derived CDR1 and CDR2 are MDHEN and SYDVKM. CDR3 size: 14 residues. Between the trimmed V and J ends, which lost 6 bases and 1 base, there was a span of 12 bases.

The rearrangement links TRBV30 to TRBJ2-7, with a possible D match to TRBD1 (5 bases). The V gene lost 2 bases and the J gene lost 1 base, with 21 bases spanning the gap. Germline-derived CDR1 and CDR2 are GTSNPN and SVGIG (reference sequence). This CDR3 contains 17 residues. CDR3 amino acids: CAWSRSSLTERSYEQYF. The CDR3 DNA follows: TGTGCCTGGAGTCGGTCCTCCCTGACAGAAAGATCCTACGAGCAGTACTTC.

In regard to this clone: At the DNA level, this CDR3 is encoded by other sequences in the same sample as well. This chain uses TRBV27 with TRBJ1-5; D is uncertain. Trimming took 2 bases from V and 7 from J, leaving 9 bases between them. The CDR3 is 13 amino acids. Germline values: CDR1 MNHEY, CDR2 SMNVEV (reference sequence). DNA of the CDR3: TGTGCCAGCAGTTTAGGCCTCGGGCAGCCCCAGCATTTT. It codes for CASSLGLGQPQHF.

The gene calls are TRBV2 and TRBJ2-1; weak D call: TRBD2 (6 bases). Trimming removed 6 bases from V and 2 bases from J, with 8 bases in between. This CDR3 spans 13 amino acids. Looked up from germline, CDR1 is SNHLY and CDR2 is FYNNEI. The chain's CDR3 is CASREGTYNEQFF. Written as DNA, the CDR3 is TGTGCCAGCAGGGAGGGGACCTACAATGAGCAGTTCTTC.

The chain recombines TRBV3-1 (or the pseudogene TRBV3-2) with TRBJ1-1; possibly TRBD1 for D (5 bases). The V and J ends lost 0 bases and 1 base respectively, with 18 bases between them. CDR1 and CDR2 from the germline V gene are LGHDT and YNNKEL (reference sequence). This CDR3 contains 18 residues. The CDR3: CASSQDYRINYQNTEAFF. Written as DNA, the CDR3 is TGTGCCAGCAGCCAAGACTACAGGATAAATTACCAGAACACTGAAGCTTTCTTT.